The text below deals with one T cell receptor (beta chain). Its antigen is still unknown. TCRdb's table, derived via immunoSEQ multiplex PCR, lists solely in-frame clones and lacks some. The sample has about 120,000 clones, 90% to 95% seen once. The V and J ends lost 0 bases and 2 bases, in that order; junction bases with no gene match: 11. Looked up from germline, CDR1 is SGDLS and CDR2 is YYNGEE. The length of the CDR3 is 18 residues. This entry belongs to a study of graft-versus-host responses after intestinal transplantation. Background on the study: Multivisceral, liver-intestinal, or isolated intestinal transplants were received by the recipients. Every transplant recipient was induced with anti-thymocyte globulin, then maintained on tacrolimus and steroids for two to three years. The study's findings and limits: Declining HvG levels early post-transplant were linked to peak circulating GvH clone levels. GvH clones occurred in recipient marrow; some first appeared in ileum or blood.

The TCR comes from a human donor who received an intestinal transplant. The chain has TRBV9 and TRBJ1-2; 9 bases match TRBD1. The specimen comprised unstimulated CD8+ T cells sorted from spleen or lymph node cells, sampled before intestinal transplant. The CDR3 reads CASSVDRDRVPTNYGYTF. CDR3 nucleotide sequence: TGTGCCAGCAGCGTAGATCGGGACAGGGTTCCCACAAACTATGGCTACACCTTC.